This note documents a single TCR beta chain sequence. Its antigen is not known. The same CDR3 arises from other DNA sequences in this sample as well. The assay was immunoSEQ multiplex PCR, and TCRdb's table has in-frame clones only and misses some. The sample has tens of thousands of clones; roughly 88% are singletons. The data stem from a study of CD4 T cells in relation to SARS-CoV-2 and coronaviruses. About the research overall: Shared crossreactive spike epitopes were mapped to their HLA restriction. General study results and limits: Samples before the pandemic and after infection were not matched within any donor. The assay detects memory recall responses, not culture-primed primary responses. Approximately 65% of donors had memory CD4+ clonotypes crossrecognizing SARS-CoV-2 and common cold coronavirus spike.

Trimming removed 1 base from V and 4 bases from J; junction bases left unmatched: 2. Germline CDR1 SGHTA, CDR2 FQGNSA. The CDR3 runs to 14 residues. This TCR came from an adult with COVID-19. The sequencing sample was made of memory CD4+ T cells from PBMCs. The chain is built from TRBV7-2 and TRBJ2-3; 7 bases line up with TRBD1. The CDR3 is CASSLGQGADTQYF. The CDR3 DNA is TGTGCCAGCAGCTTAGGTCAGGGGGCAGATACGCAGTATTTT.